The clone carrying this T cell receptor beta chain was picked up a small number of times. The data stem from a study of beta chain features in type 1 diabetes. Study background: Sorted cells from all samples, numbering about 98 million, were examined.

Expressed TCRB transcripts got sequenced, as all isolated RNA was reverse transcribed. Using immunoSEQ multiplex PCR, the repertoire was profiled, and TCRdb retains in-frame clones only, with some absent. Of around 140,000 clones in the sample, about 9.7% were seen once. This TCR derives from a woman between 40 and 55 years old in good health. Specimen: central memory CD4+ T cells from blood.

Here the CDR3 reads CAIGTGGATGYTF. As DNA, the CDR3 is TGTGCCATCGGGACAGGGGGCGCGACTGGCTACACCTTC. V usage is TRBV10-3 and J usage is TRBJ1-2; 12 bases map to TRBD1. The CDR3 has 13 amino acids. V was pared by 8 bases and J by 7 bases, with 5 bases of the junction left unmatched. The V gene's germline CDR1 is ENHRY and CDR2 SYGVKD.